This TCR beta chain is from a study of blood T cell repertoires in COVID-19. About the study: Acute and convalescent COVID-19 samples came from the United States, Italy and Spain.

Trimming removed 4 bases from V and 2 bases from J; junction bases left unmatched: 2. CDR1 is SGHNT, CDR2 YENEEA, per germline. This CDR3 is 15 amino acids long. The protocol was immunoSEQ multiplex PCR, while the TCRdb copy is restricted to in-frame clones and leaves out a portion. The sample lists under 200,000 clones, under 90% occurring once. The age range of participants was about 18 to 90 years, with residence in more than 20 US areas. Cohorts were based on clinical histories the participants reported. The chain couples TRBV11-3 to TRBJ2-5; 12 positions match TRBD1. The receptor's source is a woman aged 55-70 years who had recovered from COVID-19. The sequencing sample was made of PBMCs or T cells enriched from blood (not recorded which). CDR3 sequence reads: CASSSGQGAQETQYF. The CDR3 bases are TGTGCCAGCAGCTCGGGACAGGGGGCTCAAGAGACCCAGTACTTC.